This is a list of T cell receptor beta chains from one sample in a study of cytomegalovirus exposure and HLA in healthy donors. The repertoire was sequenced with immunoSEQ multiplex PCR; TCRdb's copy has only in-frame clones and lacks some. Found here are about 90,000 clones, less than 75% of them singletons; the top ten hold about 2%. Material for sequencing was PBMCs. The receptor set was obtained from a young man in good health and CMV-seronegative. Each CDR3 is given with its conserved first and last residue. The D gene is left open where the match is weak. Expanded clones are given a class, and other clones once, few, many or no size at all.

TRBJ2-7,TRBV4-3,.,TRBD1,TGCGCCAGCAGCCAAGGTCAGACAGGGGCTTACGAGCAGTACTTC,CASSQGQTGAYEQYF
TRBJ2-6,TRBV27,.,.,TGTGCCAGCAGTTTATATCCAGGGGCGCTATCTGGGGCCAACGTCCTGACTTTC,CASSLYPGALSGANVLTF
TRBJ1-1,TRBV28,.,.,TGTGCCAGCAGTACTAAACAGGTAAACACTGAAGCTTTCTTT,CASSTKQVNTEAFF
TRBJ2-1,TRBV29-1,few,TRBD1,TGCAGCGTTGACAGGGGGACCTACAATGAGCAGTTCTTC,CSVDRGTYNEQFF
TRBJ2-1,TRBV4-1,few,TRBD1,TGCGCCAGCAGCCCCAGGACAGGGAATGAGCAGTTCTTC,CASSPRTGNEQFF
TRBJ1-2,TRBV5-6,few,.,TGTGCCAGCAGCTTGGAAGGTTTGGGCAGGGGTGGTGGCTACACCTTC,CASSLEGLGRGGGYTF
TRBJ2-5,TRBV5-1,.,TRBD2,TGCGCCAGCAGAGGAGACGGGGGGGCCGGAGAGACCCAGTACTTC,CASRGDGGAGETQYF
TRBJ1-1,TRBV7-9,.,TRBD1,TGTGCCAGCAGCCCTCTCCCCCGACAGGGGGCGCTCACTGAAGCTTTCTTT,CASSPLPRQGALTEAFF
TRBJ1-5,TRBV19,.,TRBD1,TGTGCCAGTAGCACATCCCTGACAGGGGGGTATCAGCCCCAGCATTTT,CASSTSLTGGYQPQHF
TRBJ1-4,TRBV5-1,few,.,TGCGCCAGCAGCCTTGGACAGATGACTAATGAAAAACTGTTTTTT,CASSLGQMTNEKLFF
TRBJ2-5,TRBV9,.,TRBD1,TGTGCCAGCAGCGTAGGTGGACAGGGGTACGAGACCCAGTACTTC,CASSVGGQGYETQYF
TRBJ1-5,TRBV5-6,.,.,TGTGCCAGCAGCTTGGGTGGGGCGGCGAATCAGCCCCAGCATTTT,CASSLGGAANQPQHF
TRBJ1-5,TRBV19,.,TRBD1,TGTGCCATGGGGTTACAGGGGAATCAGCCCCAGCATTTT,CAMGLQGNQPQHF
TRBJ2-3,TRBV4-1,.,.,TGCGCCAGCAGCCAAGCAGGACTGAGAGCAGATACGCAGTATTTT,CASSQAGLRADTQYF
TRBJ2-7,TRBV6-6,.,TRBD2,TGTGCCAGCAGTTACGACCGCGCCCGGGAGGCCCACGAGCAGTACTTC,CASSYDRAREAHEQYF
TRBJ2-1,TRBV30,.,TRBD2,TGTGCCTGGCTGCGGCGGGAGCTGTACAATGAGCAGTTCTTC,CAWLRRELYNEQFF
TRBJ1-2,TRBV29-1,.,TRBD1,TGCAGCGTAGACGACAGGGGTTCCTATGGCTACACCTTC,CSVDDRGSYGYTF
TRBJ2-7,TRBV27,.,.,TGTGCCAGCAGTTCGCGCCCCGGACATAGCGAGCAGTACTTC,CASSSRPGHSEQYF
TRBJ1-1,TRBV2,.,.,TGTGCCAGCAGTGACGGGGAGGACACTGAAGCTTTCTTT,CASSDGEDTEAFF
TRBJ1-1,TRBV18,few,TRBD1,TGTGCCAGCTCGGATTACAGGGGGCACACTGAAGCTTTCTTT,CASSDYRGHTEAFF
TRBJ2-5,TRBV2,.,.,TGTGCCAGCAGTGAATACGACAGACAAGAGACCCAGTACTTC,CASSEYDRQETQYF
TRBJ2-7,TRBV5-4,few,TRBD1,TGTGCCAGCAGTCCCACCGGGACAGGGTTCGACGAGCAGTACTTC,CASSPTGTGFDEQYF
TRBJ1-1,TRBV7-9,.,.,TGTGCCAGCAGCTTAAATTCCTTGAACACTGAAGCTTTCTTT,CASSLNSLNTEAFF
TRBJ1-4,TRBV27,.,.,TGTGCCAGCAGGCGAGGCGCAACTAATGAAAAACTGTTTTTT,CASRRGATNEKLFF
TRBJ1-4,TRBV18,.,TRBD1,TGTGCCAGCTCACGACAGGGTCAGGGTGAAAAACTGTTTTTT,CASSRQGQGEKLFF
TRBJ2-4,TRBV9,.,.,TGTGCCAGTAGACCGGCAGGGCCCAAAAACATTCAGTACTTC,CASRPAGPKNIQYF
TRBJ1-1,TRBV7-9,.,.,TGTGCCAGCAGCTTAGTTCGGGGGGGGTGGACTGAAGCTTTCTTT,CASSLVRGGWTEAFF
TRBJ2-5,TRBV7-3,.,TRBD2,TGTGCCAGCAGCTCCAAACGGGGGGGCGACGAGACCCAGTACTTC,CASSSKRGGDETQYF
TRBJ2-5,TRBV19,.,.,TGTGCCAGTGCACAGGAACAAGAGACCCAGTACTTC,CASAQEQETQYF
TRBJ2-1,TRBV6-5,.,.,TGTGCCAGCATGGTCGCGGACTCCTACAATGAGCAGTTCTTC,CASMVADSYNEQFF
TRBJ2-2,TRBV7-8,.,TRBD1,TGTGCCAGCAGCTTAGGGAGTTGGACAGGGTTCACCGGGGAGCTGTTTTTT,CASSLGSWTGFTGELFF
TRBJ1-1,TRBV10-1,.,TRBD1,TGCGCCAGCAGTGAGTCGGACAGGGCGCAACTCTTT,CASSESDRAQLF
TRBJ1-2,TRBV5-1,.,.,TGCGCCAGCAGGTTCTTACAGGGTCGCCATGGCTACACCTTC,CASRFLQGRHGYTF
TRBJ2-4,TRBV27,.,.,TGTGCCAGCGCCCGAGGGGGTGTGGCCAAAAACATTCAGTACTTC,CASARGGVAKNIQYF
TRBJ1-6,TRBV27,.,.,TGTGCCAGCAGGCCGGGACACCTAAATTCACCCCTCCACTTT,CASRPGHLNSPLHF
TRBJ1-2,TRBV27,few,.,TGTGCCACCCACTCGGGGGAGACTGACTACACCTTC,CATHSGETDYTF
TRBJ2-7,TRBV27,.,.,TGTGCCAGCAGTTTCTATGCAGGGCCCTACGAGCAGTACTTC,CASSFYAGPYEQYF
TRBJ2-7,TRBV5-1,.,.,TGCGCCAGCAGCCTCGACACCCTCGATGAGCAGTACTTC,CASSLDTLDEQYF
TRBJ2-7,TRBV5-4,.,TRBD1,TGTGCCAGCAGCCTTCGGGGACAGGGCGCCTACGAGCAGTACTTC,CASSLRGQGAYEQYF
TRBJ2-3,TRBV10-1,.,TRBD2,TGCGCCAGCAGTGGGGGCGGGAGAGGTGATACGCAGTATTTT,CASSGGGRGDTQYF
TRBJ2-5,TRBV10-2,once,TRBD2,TGCGCCAGCAGTCCGGTGACTAGCGGGAGTGGGACCCAGTACTTC,CASSPVTSGSGTQYF